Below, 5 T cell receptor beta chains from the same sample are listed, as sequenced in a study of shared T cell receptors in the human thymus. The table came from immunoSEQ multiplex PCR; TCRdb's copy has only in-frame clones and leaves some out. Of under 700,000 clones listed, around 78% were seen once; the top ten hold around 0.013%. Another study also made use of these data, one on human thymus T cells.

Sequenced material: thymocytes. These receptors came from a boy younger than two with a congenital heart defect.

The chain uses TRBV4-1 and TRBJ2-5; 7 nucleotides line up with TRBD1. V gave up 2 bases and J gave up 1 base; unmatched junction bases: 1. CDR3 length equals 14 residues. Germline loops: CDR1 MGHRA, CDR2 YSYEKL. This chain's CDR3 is CASSQRDSQETQYF. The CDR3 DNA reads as TGCGCCAGCAGCCAACGGGACAGCCAAGAGACCCAGTACTTC.

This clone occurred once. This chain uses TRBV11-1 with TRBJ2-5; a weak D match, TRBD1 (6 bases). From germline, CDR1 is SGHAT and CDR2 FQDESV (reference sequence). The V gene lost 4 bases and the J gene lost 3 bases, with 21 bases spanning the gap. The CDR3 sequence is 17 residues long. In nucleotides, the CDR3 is TGTGCCAGCAGCTCGAGGGGAATTTTGGACAGAAAAGAGACCCAGTACTTC. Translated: CASSSRGILDRKETQYF. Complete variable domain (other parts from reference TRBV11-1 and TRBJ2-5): EAEVAQSPRYKITEKSQAVAFWCDPISGHATLYWYRQILGQGPELLVQFQDESVVDDSQLPKDRFSAERLKGVDSTLKIQPAELGDSAMYLCASSSRGILDRKETQYFGPGTRLLVL.

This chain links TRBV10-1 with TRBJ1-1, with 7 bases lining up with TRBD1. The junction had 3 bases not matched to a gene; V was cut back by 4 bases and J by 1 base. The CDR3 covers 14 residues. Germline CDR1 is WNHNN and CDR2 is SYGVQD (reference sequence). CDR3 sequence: CASSAQGENTEAFF. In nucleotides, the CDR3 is TGCGCCAGCAGTGCGCAGGGGGAGAACACTGAAGCTTTCTTT.

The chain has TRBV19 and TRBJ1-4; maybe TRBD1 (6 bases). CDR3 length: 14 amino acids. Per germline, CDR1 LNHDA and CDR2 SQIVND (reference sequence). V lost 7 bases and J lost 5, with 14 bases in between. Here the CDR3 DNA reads TGTGCCAGTACCCTCGACAGGATGAATGAAAAACTGTTTTTT. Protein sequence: CASTLDRMNEKLFF.

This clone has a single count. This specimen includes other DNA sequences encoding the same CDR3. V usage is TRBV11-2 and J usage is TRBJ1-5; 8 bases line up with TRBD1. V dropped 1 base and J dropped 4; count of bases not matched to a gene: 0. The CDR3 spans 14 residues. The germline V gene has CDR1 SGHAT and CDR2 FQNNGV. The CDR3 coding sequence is TGTGCCAGCAGCTTAGGGACAGGGAATCAGCCCCAGCATTTT. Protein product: CASSLGTGNQPQHF.